The 7 T cell receptor beta chains in this list originate from one sample, sequenced in a study of spatial heterogeneity in lung cancer. Time point in this sample: sample taken at primary tumor resection. Using its own MiXCR run on the 5' RACE reads, TCRdb lists one record per CDR3 protein. The data contain approximately 930 distinct CDR3 sequences, 30% to 40% of them singletons. The sample here was normal lung tissue next to the tumor, taken at surgery. The receptors derive from a male donor with early-stage non-small cell lung cancer.

This clonotype was counted only a few times. The library was prepared for alpha chains; this beta chain is a stray read, so its frequency means little. DNA of the CDR3: TGTGCCAGCAGAGGGGACACCGGGGAGCTGTTTTTT. It yields the protein CASRGDTGELFF. The chain couples TRBV7-6 to TRBJ2-2; D possibly corresponds to TRBD1 (5 bases). Trimming pared 6 bases from V and 3 bases from J, leaving 5 bases between. Germline CDR1 and CDR2: SGHVS and FNYEAQ. The CDR3 has 12 amino acids.

In its sample, this clonotype is hyperexpanded (1% or more). This beta chain represents an off-target read in a library built for alpha chains; its size is of limited meaning. The chain employs TRBV29-1 and TRBJ2-5, with a tentative D call TRBD1 (5 bases). CDR1 and CDR2 (germline): SQVTM, ANQGSEA. This CDR3 comprises 12 residues. Trimming took off 4 bases at V and 2 bases at J, with 8 bases between the two ends. This CDR3 is CSVVRQQETQYF. CDR3 nucleotide sequence: TGCAGCGTTGTCCGACAGCAAGAGACCCAGTACTTC.

This clonotype counts as large. In a library made to pick up alpha chains, this beta chain is a stray read with a size that means little. The rearrangement uses TRBV28 and TRBJ2-7; 12 bases line up with TRBD2. V dropped 7 bases and J dropped 3; count of bases not matched to a gene: 7. The CDR3 has 15 residues. The germline CDR1 and CDR2 sequences are MDHEN and SYDVKM. The CDR3 coding sequence is TGTGCCAGCACCCCGACTAGCGGGAGTTTCTACGAGCAGTACTTC. It is translated as CASTPTSGSFYEQYF.

This clonotype rates as large. This beta chain is an unintended read in a library built for alpha chains; its size means little. The V gene is TRBV10-2, the J gene TRBJ2-2; 8 nucleotides agree with TRBD1. CDR1 is WSHSY, CDR2 SAAADI, per germline. The CDR3 consists of 15 residues. V shed 1 base, J shed 5 bases, and the junction held 3 bases outside the gene matches. CDR3 sequence: CASSEWYRGTGELFF. CDR3 sequence (DNA): TGCGCCAGCAGTGAGTGGTACAGGGGGACCGGGGAGCTGTTTTTT.

For this clonotype: Being off target in a library aimed at alpha chains, this beta chain has a size of little meaning. The genes are TRBV23-1 and TRBJ2-6; 8 nucleotides match TRBD1. TRBV23-1 is an ORF, and what it does is uncertain. With V trimmed by 6 bases and J by 0 bases, 16 bases remained unmatched. The CDR3 consists of 20 residues. The CDR3 sequence: CASSRPGTGFEGSGANVLTF. CDR3 in DNA: TGCGCCAGCAGCCGTCCCGGGACAGGCTTTGAGGGCTCTGGGGCCAACGTCCTGACTTTC.

About this clonotype itself: Since the library was made to target alpha chains, this beta chain is a stray read and its abundance is not meaningful. V is TRBV6-2 or TRBV6-3 and J is TRBJ1-2, with D unclear. V was shortened by 2 bases and J by 4 bases, with 5 bases between the two germline ends. The CDR3 consists of 12 residues. Germline CDR1 reads MNHEY; CDR2 reads SVGEGT. CDR3 bases: TGTGCCAGCAGTTACGGCCCCTATGGCTACACCTTC. It is translated as CASSYGPYGYTF.

This clonotype ranks as medium-sized (0.01 to 0.1%). This beta chain is off target for a library built for alpha chains, so its abundance means little. The chain recombines TRBV7-2 with TRBJ2-3; no clear D gene. V was trimmed by 1 base and J by 0 bases, leaving 5 bases between them. Germline CDR1 and CDR2: SGHTA and FQGNSA. The CDR3 sequence is 14 residues long. The CDR3 loop is CASSLGASTDTQYF. CDR3 sequence (DNA): TGTGCCAGCAGCTTAGGAGCTAGCACAGATACGCAGTATTTT.